This T cell receptor beta chain was recorded in a study of long-term antiretroviral therapy in people with HIV. A few counts support this clone. The antigen remains undetermined. Sequencing relied on immunoSEQ assay v3.0, run at survey level. Assay used: immunoSEQ multiplex PCR; TCRdb lists only in-frame clones, some missing. The data contain about 38,000 clones, 65% to 90% of them singletons. General study findings and limits: Regardless of time point, clones expanded before ART dominated the repertoire. Upon ART, diversity increased but remained lower than transplant donor controls.

This receptor was obtained from a man aged 18 to 30 with HIV. The input for sequencing was unsorted PBMCs, taken 1.5 years after starting antiretroviral therapy.

The CDR3 here is CASTEGNYGYTF. CDR3 DNA sequence: TGTGCCAGCACCGAGGGGAACTATGGCTACACCTTC. The chain joins TRBV6-6 to TRBJ1-2; D is possibly TRBD1 (5 bases). V gave up 7 bases and J gave up 2 bases, with 8 bases separating them. Germline V gives CDR1 MNHNY, CDR2 SVGAGI (reference sequence). This CDR3 comprises 12 residues.